This TCR beta chain stems from a study of cytomegalovirus exposure and HLA in healthy donors. General study points: Both high specificity and high sensitivity reportedly marked the classifier's diagnosis of cytomegalovirus status. Rarity held for most TCR sequences, but there were some public TCRs that occurred in many donors. The study designated 164 TCR beta chains cytomegalovirus-associated. That first-cohort TCR clusters tended to co-occur in the approximately 110 validation repertoires was found in a later analysis.

As for this clone: Its antigen remains unknown.

Assay used: immunoSEQ multiplex PCR; TCRdb lists only in-frame clones, some missing. The sample lists 95,000 to 150,000 clones, roughly 95% occurring once. This CDR3 region has 16 residues. Germline V gene lookup returns CDR1 MNHEY and CDR2 SMNVEV (reference sequence). V was shortened by 2 bases and J by 6 bases, with 18 bases between the two germline ends. The receptor was derived from a man aged 18 to 35 in good health and CMV-seronegative. Sample: PBMCs. The chain links TRBV27 to TRBJ2-3; TRBD2 might be the D (5 bases). CDR3 loop: CASSLGLASRLDTQYF. The CDR3 region has the DNA TGTGCCAGCAGTTTAGGGCTAGCAAGCCGTCTGGATACGCAGTATTTT.